A single sample gave rise to the 3 T cell receptor beta chains below, sequenced in a study of blood T cell repertoires in COVID-19. The protocol was immunoSEQ multiplex PCR, while the TCRdb copy is restricted to in-frame clones and leaves out a portion. The table has 250,000 or so clones, 85% to 90% seen once; the top ten hold about 2.1%. The sample taken for sequencing was peripheral blood. The receptors were gathered from a woman in her sixties with COVID-19, enrolled during active disease.

Only one count was recorded for this clone. The V and J genes are TRBV5-8 and TRBJ1-4, with 8 bases that match TRBD1. The CDR3 contains 15 residues. The V gene's germline CDR1 is SGHTS and CDR2 YDEGEE. The J segment lost 8 bases and the V segment lost 4 bases, leaving 10 bases of the junction unmatched. The CDR3 loop reads CASSRGTGGVEKLFF. The CDR3 DNA sequence: TGTGCCAGCAGCCGAGGGACAGGAGGTGTGGAAAAACTGTTTTTT.

The chain recombines TRBV19 with TRBJ2-7; D possibly corresponds to TRBD2 (7 bases). The germline gives CDR1 LNHDA, CDR2 SQIVND (reference sequence). Trimming left V 5 bases short and J 6 bases short, with 14 bases between. This CDR3 is built from 13 residues. The DNA of the CDR3 is TGTGCCAGTAGTCAGCGGGAAGGGGGCGAGCAGTACTTC. It is translated as CASSQREGGEQYF.

The count of this clone is one. The genes are TRBV5-1 and TRBJ1-4; no clear D. Germline CDR1 reads SGHRS; CDR2 reads YFSETQ. Trimming took 0 bases from V and 0 from J, leaving 6 bases between them. The CDR3 is 15 residues long. The CDR3 DNA reads as TGCGCCAGCAGCTTGGGAGGGTCAACTAATGAAAAACTGTTTTTT. Translating it yields CASSLGGSTNEKLFF.